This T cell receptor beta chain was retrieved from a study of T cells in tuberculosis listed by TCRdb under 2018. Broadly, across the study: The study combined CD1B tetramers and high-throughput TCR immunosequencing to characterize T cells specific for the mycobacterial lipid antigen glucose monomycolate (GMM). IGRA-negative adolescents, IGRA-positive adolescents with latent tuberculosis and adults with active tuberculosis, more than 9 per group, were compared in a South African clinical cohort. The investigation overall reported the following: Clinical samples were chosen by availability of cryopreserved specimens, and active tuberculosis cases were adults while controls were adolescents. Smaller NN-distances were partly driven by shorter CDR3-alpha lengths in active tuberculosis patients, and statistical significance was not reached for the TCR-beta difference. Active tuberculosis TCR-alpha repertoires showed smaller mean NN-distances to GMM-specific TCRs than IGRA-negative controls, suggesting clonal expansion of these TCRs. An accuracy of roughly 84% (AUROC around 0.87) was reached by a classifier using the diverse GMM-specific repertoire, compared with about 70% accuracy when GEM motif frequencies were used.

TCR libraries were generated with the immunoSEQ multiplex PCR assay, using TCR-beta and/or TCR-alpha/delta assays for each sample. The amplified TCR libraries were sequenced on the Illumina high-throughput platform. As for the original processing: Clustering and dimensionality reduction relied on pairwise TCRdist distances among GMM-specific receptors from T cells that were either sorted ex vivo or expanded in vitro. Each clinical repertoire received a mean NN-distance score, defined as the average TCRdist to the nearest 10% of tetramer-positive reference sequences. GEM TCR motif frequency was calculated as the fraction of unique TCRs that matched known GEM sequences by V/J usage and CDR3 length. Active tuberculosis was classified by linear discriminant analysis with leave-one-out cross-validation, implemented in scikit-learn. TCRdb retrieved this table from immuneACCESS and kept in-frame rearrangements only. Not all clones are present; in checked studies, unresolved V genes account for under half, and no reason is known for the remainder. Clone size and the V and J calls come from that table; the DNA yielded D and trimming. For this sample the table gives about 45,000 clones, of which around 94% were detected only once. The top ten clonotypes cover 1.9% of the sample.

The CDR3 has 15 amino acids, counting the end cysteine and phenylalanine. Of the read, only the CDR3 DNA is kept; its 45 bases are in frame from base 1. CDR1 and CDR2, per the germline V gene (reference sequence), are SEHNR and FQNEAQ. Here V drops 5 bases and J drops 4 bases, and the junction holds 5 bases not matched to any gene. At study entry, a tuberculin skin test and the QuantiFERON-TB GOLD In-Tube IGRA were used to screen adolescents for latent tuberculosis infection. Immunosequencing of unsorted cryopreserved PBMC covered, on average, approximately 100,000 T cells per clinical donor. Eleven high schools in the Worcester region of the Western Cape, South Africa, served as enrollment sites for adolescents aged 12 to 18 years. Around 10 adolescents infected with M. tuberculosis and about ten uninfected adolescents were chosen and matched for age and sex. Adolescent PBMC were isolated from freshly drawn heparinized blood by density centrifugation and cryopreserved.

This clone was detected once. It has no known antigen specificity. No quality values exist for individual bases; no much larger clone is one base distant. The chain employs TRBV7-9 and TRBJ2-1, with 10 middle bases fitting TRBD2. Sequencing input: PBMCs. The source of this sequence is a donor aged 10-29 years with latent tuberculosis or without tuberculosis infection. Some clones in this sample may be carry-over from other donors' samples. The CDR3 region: CASSRTSGRYNEQFF. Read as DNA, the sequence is TGTGCCAGCAGCCGGACTAGCGGAAGATACAATGAGCAGTTCTTC.